One T cell receptor beta chain is described in this entry. MiXCR, run by TCRdb on the reads, gives a single entry per CDR3 protein. The profile shows 500,000 to 600,000 distinct CDR3 sequences, more than 15% of them singletons. This record belongs to a study of T cell repertoires in cytomegalovirus infection. Study at large: It was the public TCR beta signatures that indicated both CMV infection and matching HLA type.

Germline lookup yields CDR1 DFQATT and CDR2 SNEGSKA (reference sequence). The CDR3 sequence is 14 residues long. V lost 6 bases, J lost 0 bases, and 12 bases lay in between. The specimen sequenced was CD8+ T cells from PBMCs. The chain employs TRBV20-1 and TRBJ2-1; D is perhaps TRBD2 (6 bases). The sequence came from a human donor in good health (CMV status not recorded). Some clones in this sample may be carry-over from other donors' samples. The CDR3: CSATRESSYNEQFF. The CDR3 coding sequence is TGCAGTGCCACTCGGGAGAGCTCCTACAATGAGCAGTTCTTC.